The present T cell receptor beta chain was sequenced within a study of T cells in Graves' hyperthyroidism and ophthalmopathy. Findings and limits, study-wide: Separating ophthalmopathy from stable hyperthyroidism was achieved by a 13 V-J model. The model foresaw ophthalmopathy a median roughly 6.3 months prior to onset.

TCR beta CDR3 sequences were amplified from RNA transcripts. The HTBI primer set drove a first-round RT-PCR of the TCR CDR3. TCRdb itself ran the multiplex PCR reads through MiXCR, one entry per CDR3 protein. In the table there are 340,000 or so distinct CDR3 sequences, around 20% of which are singletons. At least ten counts were recorded for this clonotype. What it binds is unknown. Based on clinical symptoms, serum thyroxine and TRAb, thyroid ultrasound and orbital computed tomography, diagnoses were reached. The CDR3 has 18 amino acids. V dropped 0 bases and J dropped 4; count of bases not matched to a gene: 8.

The genes are TRBV12-3 or TRBV12-4 and TRBJ2-2, with 10 nucleotides matching TRBD1. The origin of this receptor is a woman aged 45-60 years with Graves' hyperthyroidism. Sequencing was done on a sample of blood. The CDR3 region is CASSLAETGGPFTGELFF. The CDR3 region has the DNA TGTGCCAGCAGTTTAGCGGAGACAGGGGGCCCTTTCACCGGGGAGCTGTTTTTT.